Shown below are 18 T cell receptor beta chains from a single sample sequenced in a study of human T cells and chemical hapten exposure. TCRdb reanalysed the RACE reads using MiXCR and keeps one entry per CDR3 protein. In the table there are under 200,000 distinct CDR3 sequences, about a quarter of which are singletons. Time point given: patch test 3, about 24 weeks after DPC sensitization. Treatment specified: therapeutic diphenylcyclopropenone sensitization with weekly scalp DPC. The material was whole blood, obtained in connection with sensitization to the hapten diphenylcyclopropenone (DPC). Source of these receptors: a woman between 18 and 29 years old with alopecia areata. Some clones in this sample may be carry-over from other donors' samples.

The DNA of the CDR3 is TGTGCCAGCAGCGTAGGGGCGGGACAGCGATACGAGCAGTACTTC. Encoded protein: CASSVGAGQRYEQYF. V is TRBV9 and J is TRBJ2-7; TRBD1 might be the D (7 bases). CDR1 and CDR2 (germline): SGDLS, YYNGEE. V was pared by 0 bases and J by 4 bases, with 14 bases between. CDR3 length: 15 residues. Filled out from reference TRBV9 and TRBJ2-7, the complete variable domain reads DSGVTQTPKHLITATGQRVTLRCSPRSGDLSVYWYQQSLDQGLQFLIQYYNGEERAKGNILERFSAQQFPDLHSELNLSSLELGDSALYFCASSVGAGQRYEQYFGPGTRLTVT.

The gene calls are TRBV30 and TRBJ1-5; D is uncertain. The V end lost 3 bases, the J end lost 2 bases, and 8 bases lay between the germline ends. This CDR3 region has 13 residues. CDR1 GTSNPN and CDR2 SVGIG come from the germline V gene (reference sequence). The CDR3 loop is CAWSPGGNQPQHF. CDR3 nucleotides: TGTGCCTGGAGCCCTGGCGGCAATCAGCCCCAGCATTTT. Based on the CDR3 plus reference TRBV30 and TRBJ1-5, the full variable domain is SQTIHQWPATLVQPVGSPLSLECTVEGTSNPNLYWYRQAAGRGLQLLFYSVGIGQISSEVPQNLSASRPQDRQFILSSKKLLLSDSGFYLCAWSPGGNQPQHFGDGTRLSIL.

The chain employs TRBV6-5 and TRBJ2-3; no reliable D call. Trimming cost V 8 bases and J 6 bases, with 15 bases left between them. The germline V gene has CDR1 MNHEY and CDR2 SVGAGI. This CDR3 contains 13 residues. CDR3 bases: TGTGCCAGCCTTAGTCCTACCCGGGATACGCAGTATTTT. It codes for CASLSPTRDTQYF.

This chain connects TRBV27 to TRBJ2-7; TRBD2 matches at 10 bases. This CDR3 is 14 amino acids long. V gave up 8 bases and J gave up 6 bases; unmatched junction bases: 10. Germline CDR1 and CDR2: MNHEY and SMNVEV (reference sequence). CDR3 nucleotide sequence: TGTGCCAGCCAAAAGACCGGACTAGCGGTCGAGCAGTACTTC. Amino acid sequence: CASQKTGLAVEQYF.

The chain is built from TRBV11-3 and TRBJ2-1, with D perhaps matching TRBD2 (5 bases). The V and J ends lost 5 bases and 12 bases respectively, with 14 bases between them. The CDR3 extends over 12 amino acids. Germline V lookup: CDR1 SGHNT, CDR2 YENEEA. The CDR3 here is CASSPGPEGQFF. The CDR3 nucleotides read TGTGCCAGCAGCCCAGGTCCCGAGGGGCAGTTCTTC.

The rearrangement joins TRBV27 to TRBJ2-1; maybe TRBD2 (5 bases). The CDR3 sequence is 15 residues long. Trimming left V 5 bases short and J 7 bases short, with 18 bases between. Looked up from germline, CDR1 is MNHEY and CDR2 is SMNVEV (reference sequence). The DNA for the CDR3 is TGTGCCAGCAGTGCCCGAGGAGCGGTAACGAATGAGCAGTTCTTC. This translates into CASSARGAVTNEQFF.

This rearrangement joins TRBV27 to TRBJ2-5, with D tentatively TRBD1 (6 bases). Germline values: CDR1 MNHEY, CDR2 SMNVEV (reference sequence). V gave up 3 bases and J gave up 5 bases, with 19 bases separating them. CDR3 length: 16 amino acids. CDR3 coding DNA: TGTGCCAGCAGTTTGCAACCCATCCAGGGGAGCGAGACCCAGTACTTC. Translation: CASSLQPIQGSETQYF.

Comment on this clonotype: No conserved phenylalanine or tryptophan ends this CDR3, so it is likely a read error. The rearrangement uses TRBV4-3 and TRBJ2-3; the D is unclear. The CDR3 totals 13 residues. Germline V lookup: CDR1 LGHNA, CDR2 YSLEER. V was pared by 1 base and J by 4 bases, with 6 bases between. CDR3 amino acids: CASSQGSSDTQYL. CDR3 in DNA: TGCGCCAGCAGCCAAGGAAGCTCAGATACGCAGTATTTG.

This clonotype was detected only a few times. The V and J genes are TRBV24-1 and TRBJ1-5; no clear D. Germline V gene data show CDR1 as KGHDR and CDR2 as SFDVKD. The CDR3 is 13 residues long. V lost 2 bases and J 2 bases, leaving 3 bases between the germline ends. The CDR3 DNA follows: TGTGCCACCAGTGATTCAGGCAATCAGCCCCAGCATTTT. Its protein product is CATSDSGNQPQHF.

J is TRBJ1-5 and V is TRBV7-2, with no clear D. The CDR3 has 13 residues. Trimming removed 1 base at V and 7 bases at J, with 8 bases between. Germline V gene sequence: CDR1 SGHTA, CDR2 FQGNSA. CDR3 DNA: TGTGCCAGCAGCTTAGGGGTGAAACAGCCCCAGCATTTT. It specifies CASSLGVKQPQHF.

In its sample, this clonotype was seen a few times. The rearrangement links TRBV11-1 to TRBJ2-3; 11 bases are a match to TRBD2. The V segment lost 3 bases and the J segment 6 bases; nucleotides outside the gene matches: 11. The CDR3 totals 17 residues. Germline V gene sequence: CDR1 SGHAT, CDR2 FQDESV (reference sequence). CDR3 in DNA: TGTGCCAGCAGCTTTAGCTTCTCTAGCGGGAGGAAGGATACGCAGTATTTT. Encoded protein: CASSFSFSSGRKDTQYF.

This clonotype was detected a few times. The CDR3 loop is CASSQAKTSLGELFF. The DNA for the CDR3 is TGCGCCAGCAGCCAAGCAAAGACTAGCCTCGGGGAGCTGTTTTTT. The chain links TRBV4-1 to TRBJ2-2; 7 bases match TRBD2. This CDR3 comprises 15 residues. V was pared by 1 base and J by 7 bases, with 6 bases of the junction left unmatched. Looked up from germline, CDR1 is MGHRA and CDR2 is YSYEKL.

The CDR3 loop is CATSDLHRGNSYEQYF. The CDR3 nucleotides are TGTGCCACCAGTGATTTGCATCGGGGTAACTCCTACGAGCAGTACTTC. The chain carries TRBV24-1 and TRBJ2-7, with D tentatively TRBD2 (5 bases). Trimming stripped 0 bases from V and 0 bases from J, with 11 bases between. The CDR3 runs to 16 residues. From germline, CDR1 is KGHDR and CDR2 SFDVKD.

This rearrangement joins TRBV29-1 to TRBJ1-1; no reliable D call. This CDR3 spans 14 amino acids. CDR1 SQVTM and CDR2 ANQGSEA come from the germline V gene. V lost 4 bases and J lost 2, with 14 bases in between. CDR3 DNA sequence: TGCAGCGTTGTCTTGGCCAGCGTTAACACTGAAGCTTTCTTT. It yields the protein CSVVLASVNTEAFF.

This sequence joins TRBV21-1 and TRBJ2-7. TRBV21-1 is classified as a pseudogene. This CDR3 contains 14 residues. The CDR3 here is CASSTLPIVHEQYF. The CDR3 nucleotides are TGTGCCAGCAGCACACTACCGATAGTACACGAGCAGTACTTC.

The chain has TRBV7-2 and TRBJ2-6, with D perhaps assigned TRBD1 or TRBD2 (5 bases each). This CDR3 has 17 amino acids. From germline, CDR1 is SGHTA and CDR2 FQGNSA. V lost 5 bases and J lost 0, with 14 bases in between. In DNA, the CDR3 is TGTGCCAGCAGCCGGAGAGGGACGGACTCTGGGGCCAACGTCCTGACTTTC. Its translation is CASSRRGTDSGANVLTF.

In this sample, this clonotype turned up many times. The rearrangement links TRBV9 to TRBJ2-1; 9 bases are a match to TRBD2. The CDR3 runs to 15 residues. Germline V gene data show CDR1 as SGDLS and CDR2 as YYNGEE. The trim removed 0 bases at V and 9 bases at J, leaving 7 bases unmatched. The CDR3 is CASSVEGLASREQFF. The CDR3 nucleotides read TGTGCCAGCAGCGTAGAGGGACTAGCTAGCCGTGAGCAGTTCTTC.

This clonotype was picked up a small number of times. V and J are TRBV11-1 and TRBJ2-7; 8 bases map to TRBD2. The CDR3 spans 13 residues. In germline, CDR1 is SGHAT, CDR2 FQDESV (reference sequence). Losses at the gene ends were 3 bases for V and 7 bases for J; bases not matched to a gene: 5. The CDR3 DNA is TGTGCCAGCAGCTTCGGGGGGGCGCGGGAGCAGTACTTC. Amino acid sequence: CASSFGGAREQYF.